Following are 11 T cell receptor beta chains from one sample sequenced in a study of blood T cell repertoires in COVID-19. TCRdb keeps only in-frame clones here, not all; method: immunoSEQ multiplex PCR. Here the sample spans about 89,000 clones, 90% to 95% being singletons. Sequences were obtained from peripheral blood. The receptors were sampled from a human donor with active COVID-19. The donor label of this sample is uncertain.

As DNA, the CDR3 is TGTGCCAGCTCACCTGGCGGGAACACAGATACGCAGTATTTT. It encodes CASSPGGNTDTQYF. This chain uses TRBV18 with TRBJ2-3; TRBD2 is a possible D gene (6 bases). The CDR3 length is 14 residues. Per the germline V gene, CDR1 is KGHSH and CDR2 is LQKENI. V shed 3 bases and J shed 2 bases, with 9 bases lying between them.

CDR3 DNA sequence: TGCAGCGTTGGACAGCAAATGTCGGATACGCAGTATTTT. Its translation: CSVGQQMSDTQYF. V and J are TRBV29-1 and TRBJ2-3; perhaps TRBD1 as D (5 bases). Trimming left V 4 bases short and J 6 bases short, with 14 bases between. The CDR3 spans 13 residues. Looked up from germline, CDR1 is SQVTM and CDR2 is ANQGSEA.

J is TRBJ1-2 and V is TRBV4-1; 7 positions match TRBD1. CDR3 length equals 17 residues. CDR1 and CDR2 (germline): MGHRA, YSYEKL. V shed 0 bases and J 1 base; nucleotides not matched to a gene: 8. CDR3 loop: CASSQDPTGALNYGYTF. In DNA form, the CDR3 reads TGCGCCAGCAGCCAAGATCCAACAGGGGCTCTTAACTATGGCTACACCTTC.

The gene calls are TRBV3-1 (or the pseudogene TRBV3-2) and TRBJ2-5; TRBD1 matches 10 bases. V dropped 1 base and J dropped 5; count of bases not matched to a gene: 4. Germline-derived CDR1 and CDR2 are LGHDT and YNNKEL (reference sequence). This CDR3 has 15 amino acids. Here the CDR3 DNA reads TGTGCCAGCAGCCAAGCTGGACAGGGGGACGAGACCCAGTACTTC. As protein: CASSQAGQGDETQYF.

This clone was detected only once. The CDR3 DNA reads TGTGCCAGCAGCCTCCGACAGGAGGCCGGGGAGCTGTTTTTT. Its translation: CASSLRQEAGELFF. The chain recombines TRBV13 with TRBJ2-2; D might be TRBD1 (6 bases). Between the trimmed V and J ends, which lost 5 bases and 6 bases, there was a span of 13 bases. This CDR3 contains 14 residues. Germline V lookup: CDR1 PRHDT, CDR2 FYEKMQ (reference sequence).

The chain joins TRBV5-1 to TRBJ2-3; D is perhaps TRBD1 (6 bases). This CDR3 has 16 residues. CDR1 and CDR2 (germline): SGHRS, YFSETQ. The V and J ends lost 0 bases and 4 bases respectively, with 15 bases between them. The CDR3: CASSLEQGHFSDTQYF. The DNA of the CDR3 is TGCGCCAGCAGCTTGGAACAGGGTCATTTTTCAGATACGCAGTATTTT. The full variable domain, completed using reference TRBV5-1 and TRBJ2-3, is KAGVTQTPRYLIKTRGQQVTLSCSPISGHRSVSWYQQTPGQGLQFLFEYFSETQRNKGNFPGRFSGRQFSNSRSEMNVSTLELGDSALYLCASSLEQGHFSDTQYFGPGTRLTVL.

The sample holds one count of this clone. This chain uses TRBV7-2 with TRBJ2-5; 7 bases fit TRBD1. Germline V gives CDR1 SGHTA, CDR2 FQGNSA. This CDR3 is built from 13 residues. V shed 3 bases and J 10 bases; nucleotides not matched to a gene: 8. The DNA of the CDR3 is TGTGCCAGCAGCTTTAGACAGGGTCAGGGCCAGTACTTC. It encodes CASSFRQGQGQYF.

This clone was picked up one time. The rearrangement uses TRBV12-3 or TRBV12-4 and TRBJ2-7; D is unresolved. Trimming shortened V by 4 bases and J by 6 bases, and 10 bases separated the two germline ends. The CDR3 totals 12 residues. CDR3 protein: CASSSRVGEQYF. The CDR3 coding sequence is TGTGCCAGCAGTTCACGAGTCGGCGAGCAGTACTTC.

V is TRBV7-7 and J is TRBJ2-7; TRBD1 aligns across 7 bases. This CDR3 region has 15 residues. Trimming cost V 5 bases and J 2 bases; bases outside gene matches: 9. Looked up from germline, CDR1 is SSHAT and CDR2 is FNYEAQ (reference sequence). This CDR3 reads CASSPGPGQPYEQYF. The CDR3 DNA follows: TGTGCCAGCAGCCCAGGGCCGGGACAGCCCTACGAGCAGTACTTC.

This clone was seen only a few times. The V gene is TRBV28, the J gene TRBJ2-7; the match to TRBD1 covers 9 bases. V gave up 4 bases and J gave up 4 bases; unmatched junction bases: 5. From germline, CDR1 is MDHEN and CDR2 SYDVKM. The CDR3 consists of 14 residues. CDR3 sequence (DNA): TGTGCCAGCAGTTACACCGGGACAGGGTACGAGCAGTACTTC. It translates to CASSYTGTGYEQYF.

This clone appeared a single time. The CDR3 nucleotides read TGTGCCAGCAGCCAACTTAATACCGGTAGCGGGGGATCGGGGACCCAGTACTTC. This encodes CASSQLNTGSGGSGTQYF. The chain couples TRBV4-2 to TRBJ2-5; 9 nucleotides match TRBD2. CDR1 LGHNA and CDR2 YNFKEQ come from the germline V gene. Trimming cost V 2 bases and J 7 bases; bases outside gene matches: 17. CDR3 length: 18 residues.